One T cell receptor beta chain is described in this entry. Its antigen is as yet unknown. This entry is derived from a study of T cell repertoires in ileal Crohn's disease. General observations from the study: Clonal expansions were more frequent in active smokers than non-smokers at surgery. Compared with CD4 T cells, sorted CD8 cells carried more expanded clones.

Germline values: CDR1 MNHNS, CDR2 SASEGT. The CDR3 consists of 13 residues. Germline trimming cut 1 base from V and 6 bases from J; bases unmatched to any gene: 3. Sequenced by immunoSEQ multiplex PCR; TCRdb stores in-frame clones only, minus some. The sample lists 7,500 to 9,500 clones; less than 80% were seen once. The time point is: neoterminal ileum biopsy at postoperative endoscopy, about 6 months after surgery. This chain uses TRBV6-1 with TRBJ2-7; 7 nucleotides agree with TRBD1. The TCR sequence derives from an adult with Crohn's disease. The specimen sequenced was ileal tissue. CDR3 nucleotide sequence: TGTGCCAGCAGTGAAGGGGACAGTGCCGAGCAGTACTTC. Its protein product is CASSEGDSAEQYF.